This T cell receptor (beta chain) was profiled in a study of technical replicates of blood from several donors. TCRdb keeps only in-frame clones here, not all; method: immunoSEQ multiplex PCR. Among about 94,000 clones listed, about 96% were seen once. The CDR3 has 13 amino acids. The V end was cut by 1 base, the J end by 5 bases, with 8 bases between. Germline V gene sequence: CDR1 MNHEY, CDR2 SMNVEV (reference sequence). V gene TRBV27 combines with J gene TRBJ2-5, with TRBD2 as a possible D gene (5 bases). Input material: T cells isolated from PBMCs. This sequence was found in a human donor in good health. This CDR3 reads CASSLLPGETQYF. The CDR3 DNA is TGTGCCAGCAGTTTATTGCCGGGGGAGACCCAGTACTTC.